This T cell receptor (beta chain) derives from a study of vaccination effects on CD4 cells after COVID-19. Peptide-pool stimulation followed by sequencing identified expanded antigen-specific CD4+ clonotypes in the ViraFEST assay. Investigators separated out CD4+ T cells once 10 days of culture had passed. All study participants received two doses of BNT162b2 or mRNA-1273 vaccine. As regards this clone: The antigen is unknown.

The protocol was immunoSEQ multiplex PCR, while the TCRdb copy is restricted to in-frame clones and leaves out a portion. The data contain roughly 70,000 clones, 74% of them singletons. J gave up 1 base and V 2 bases, and 4 bases lay outside the gene matches. CDR3 length: 15 residues. From germline, CDR1 is KGHDR and CDR2 SFDVKD. The input for sequencing was CD4+ T cells from PBMCs cultured with HCoV-229E spike peptides, taken after COVID-19 vaccination. This receptor was obtained from a human donor who received a COVID-19 vaccine. The V gene is TRBV24-1, the J gene TRBJ2-7; TRBD1 matches 7 bases. The CDR3 region is CATSDWGTASYEQYV. CDR3 nucleotide sequence: TGTGCCACCAGTGATTGGGGGACAGCTTCCTACGAGCAGTACGTC.